This T cell receptor beta chain is drawn from a study of pediatric ulcerative colitis. Study conclusions and caveats: Compared with controls, ulcerative colitis showed greater blood-rectum clone sharing.

A remark on this clone: Antigen specificity is unknown.

At colonoscopy, a blood sample was also collected. Samples were sequenced at Survey level, maximum 500,000 reads. Generated by immunoSEQ multiplex PCR, the TCRdb table keeps only in-frame clones and is missing some. The sample lists more than 50,000 clones; over 70% were seen once. Trimming shortened V by 5 bases and J by 0 bases, and 10 bases separated the two germline ends. CDR1 LGHNA and CDR2 YNFKEQ come from the germline V gene. The CDR3 runs 15 residues. The rearrangement links TRBV4-2 to TRBJ2-2; the D is unclear. The sample was blood. This clonotype was obtained from a boy aged 10-17 years who was a control in a study of pediatric ulcerative colitis. The CDR3 sequence: CASSLRFTNTGELFF. For the CDR3, the DNA is TGTGCCAGCAGCTTAAGGTTCACGAACACCGGGGAGCTGTTTTTT.